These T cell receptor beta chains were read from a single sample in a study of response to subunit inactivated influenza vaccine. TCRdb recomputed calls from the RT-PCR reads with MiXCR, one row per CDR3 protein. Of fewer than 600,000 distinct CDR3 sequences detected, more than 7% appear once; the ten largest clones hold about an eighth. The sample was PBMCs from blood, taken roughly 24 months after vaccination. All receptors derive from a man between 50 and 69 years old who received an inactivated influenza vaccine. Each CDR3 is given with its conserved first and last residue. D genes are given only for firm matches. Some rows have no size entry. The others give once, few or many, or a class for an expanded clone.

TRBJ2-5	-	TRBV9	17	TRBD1	CASSPGTGAGTGETQYF	TGTGCCAGCAGCCCAGGGACAGGGGCCGGGACGGGGGAGACCCAGTACTTC
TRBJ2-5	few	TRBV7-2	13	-	CASSFGDGETQYF	TGTGCCAGCAGCTTTGGGGATGGAGAGACCCAGTACTTC
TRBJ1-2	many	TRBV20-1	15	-	CSARDSRLGREGYTF	TGCAGTGCTAGAGATTCCAGGTTGGGGAGAGAGGGCTACACCTTC
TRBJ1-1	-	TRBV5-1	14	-	CASSFQDGSTEAFF	TGCGCCAGCAGCTTTCAGGATGGGTCCACTGAAGCTTTCTTT
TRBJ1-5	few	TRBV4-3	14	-	CASSQRLGDQPQHF	TGCGCCAGCAGCCAAAGACTGGGGGATCAGCCCCAGCATTTT
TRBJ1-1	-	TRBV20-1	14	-	CSARAGSSNTEAFF	TGCAGTGCTAGGGCGGGCAGCTCGAACACTGAAGCTTTCTTT
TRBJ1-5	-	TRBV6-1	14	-	CASALGGTGQPQHF	TGTGCCAGCGCCCTGGGGGGGACGGGACAGCCCCAGCATTTT
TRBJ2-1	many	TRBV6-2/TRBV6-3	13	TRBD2	CASSGTMFYEQFF	TGTGCCAGCTCCGGGACTATGTTCTATGAGCAGTTCTTC
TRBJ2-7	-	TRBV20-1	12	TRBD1	CALQGASYEQYF	TGCGCGTTACAGGGGGCATCTTACGAGCAGTACTTC
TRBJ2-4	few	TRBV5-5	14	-	CASSLGLDFGIQYF	TGTGCCAGCAGCTTGGGTCTAGATTTCGGCATTCAGTACTTC
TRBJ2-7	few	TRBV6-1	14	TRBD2	CASSDSGGPYEQYF	TGTGCCAGCAGTGATAGCGGGGGGCCCTACGAGCAGTACTTC
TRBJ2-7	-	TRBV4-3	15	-	CASSQDRSLSYEQYF	TGCGCCAGCAGCCAAGATAGGAGTCTTTCCTACGAGCAGTACTTC
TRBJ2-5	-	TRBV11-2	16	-	CASSLGTHPGRETQYF	TGTGCCAGCAGCTTAGGAACCCACCCGGGGAGGGAGACCCAGTACTTC
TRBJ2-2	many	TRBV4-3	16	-	CASSQGAAANTGELFF	TGCGCCAGCAGCCAAGGCGCAGCAGCGAACACCGGGGAGCTGTTTTTT
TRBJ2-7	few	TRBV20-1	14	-	CSARARLGTDEQYF	TGCAGTGCTAGAGCCCGACTAGGAACCGACGAGCAGTACTTC
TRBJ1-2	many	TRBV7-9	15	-	CASSPSFNRANGYTF	TGTGCCAGCAGCCCGAGTTTTAACAGGGCGAATGGCTACACCTTC
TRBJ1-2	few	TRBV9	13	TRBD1	CASAPWTGQGYTF	TGTGCCAGCGCTCCCTGGACAGGGCAGGGCTACACCTTC
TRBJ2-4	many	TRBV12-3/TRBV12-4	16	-	CASSPDPPVAKNIQYF	TGTGCCAGCAGTCCTGACCCCCCAGTAGCCAAAAACATTCAGTACTTC
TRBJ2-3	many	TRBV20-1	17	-	CSARVRLGDSSTDTQYF	TGCAGTGCTAGAGTAAGACTGGGGGACTCTAGCACAGATACGCAGTATTTT
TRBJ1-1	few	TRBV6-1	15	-	CASSPQGRRGTEAFF	TGTGCCAGCAGCCCCCAAGGACGGCGGGGCACTGAAGCTTTCTTT
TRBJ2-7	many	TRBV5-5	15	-	CASSPRSGGNGEQYF	TGTGCCAGCAGCCCCCGGTCGGGCGGGAATGGTGAGCAGTACTTC
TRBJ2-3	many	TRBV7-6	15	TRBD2	CASSPIAGSTDTQYF	TGTGCCAGCAGCCCAATAGCGGGATCTACAGATACGCAGTATTTT
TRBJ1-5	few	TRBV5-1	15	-	CASSLGSGPGSPQHF	TGCGCCAGCAGCTTGGGGTCAGGCCCAGGTTCGCCCCAGCATTTT
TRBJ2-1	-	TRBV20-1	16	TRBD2	CSATTGTSGGSNEQFF	TGCAGTGCTACTACCGGGACTAGCGGGGGGAGTAATGAGCAGTTCTTC
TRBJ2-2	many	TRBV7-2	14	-	CASSLMRSTGELFF	TGTGCCAGCAGCTTAATGAGGAGCACCGGGGAGCTGTTTTTT
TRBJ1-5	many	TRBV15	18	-	CATSEGRGSAYSNQPQHF	TGTGCCACCAGCGAGGGGAGGGGCTCAGCGTATAGCAATCAGCCCCAGCATTTT
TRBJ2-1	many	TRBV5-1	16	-	CASSLAKGGSVNEQFF	TGCGCCAGCAGCTTGGCCAAGGGGGGGAGTGTGAATGAGCAGTTCTTC
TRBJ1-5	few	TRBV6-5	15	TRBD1	CASSYARGLNQPQHF	TGTGCCAGCAGTTACGCCAGGGGGCTCAATCAGCCCCAGCATTTT
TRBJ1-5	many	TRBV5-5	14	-	CASSLGLYNQPQHF	TGTGCCAGCAGCTTGGGACTTTACAATCAGCCCCAGCATTTT
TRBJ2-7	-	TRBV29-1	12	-	CSATSQAYEQYF	TGCAGCGCCACGTCCCAGGCCTACGAGCAGTACTTC
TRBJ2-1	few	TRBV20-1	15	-	CSARDLGESYNEQFF	TGCAGTGCTAGAGATCTCGGGGAGTCCTACAATGAGCAGTTCTTC
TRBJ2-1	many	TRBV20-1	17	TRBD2	CSARRLAGGSSYNEQFF	TGCAGTGCTAGACGACTAGCGGGAGGCAGCTCCTACAATGAGCAGTTCTTC
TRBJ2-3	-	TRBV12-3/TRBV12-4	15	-	CASRPRDLWADTQYF	TGTGCCAGCAGGCCACGGGACCTCTGGGCAGATACGCAGTATTTT
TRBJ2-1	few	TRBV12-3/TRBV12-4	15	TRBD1	CASSLTGDRGPVQFF	TGTGCCAGCAGTCTGACAGGGGACAGGGGGCCGGTGCAGTTCTTC
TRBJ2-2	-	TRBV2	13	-	CATRESVGGELFF	TGTGCCACCCGCGAAAGTGTGGGCGGGGAGCTGTTTTTT
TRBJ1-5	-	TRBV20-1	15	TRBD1	CSASGGQGASQPQHF	TGCAGTGCTAGTGGCGGACAGGGGGCGAGTCAGCCCCAGCATTTT
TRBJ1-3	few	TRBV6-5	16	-	CASSSQGLPSGNTIYF	TGTGCCAGCAGTTCCCAGGGGCTCCCCTCTGGAAACACCATATATTTT
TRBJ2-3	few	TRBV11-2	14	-	CASSLSIPTDTQYF	TGTGCCAGCAGCTTGTCGATTCCCACAGATACGCAGTATTTT
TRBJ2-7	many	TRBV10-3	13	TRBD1	CAIRGQGANEQYF	TGTGCCATCAGAGGACAGGGGGCCAACGAGCAGTACTTC
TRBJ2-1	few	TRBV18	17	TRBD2	CASSPRPGLAGGNEQFF	TGTGCCAGCTCACCCCGACCGGGACTAGCGGGCGGCAATGAGCAGTTCTTC
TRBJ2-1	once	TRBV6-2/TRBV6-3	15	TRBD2	CASSYSTGGAVEQFF	TGTGCCAGCAGTTACTCGACCGGGGGGGCAGTAGAGCAGTTCTTC
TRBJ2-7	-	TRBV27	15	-	CASSLSHGGSYEQYF	TGTGCCAGCAGTTTATCACACGGAGGCTCCTACGAGCAGTACTTC
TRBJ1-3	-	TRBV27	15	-	CASSPAGISGNTIYF	TGTGCCAGCAGCCCGGCGGGGATTTCTGGAAACACCATATATTTT
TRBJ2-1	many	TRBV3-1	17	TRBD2	CASSQEGERGAYNEQFF	TGTGCCAGCAGCCAAGAGGGTGAGCGGGGGGCTTACAATGAGCAGTTCTTC
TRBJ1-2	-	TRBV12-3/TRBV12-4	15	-	CASSIAPRGGYGYTF	TGTGCCAGCAGTATAGCCCCGCGTGGGGGCTATGGCTACACCTTC
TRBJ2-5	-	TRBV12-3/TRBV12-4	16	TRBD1	CASSSGDRGPGETQYF	TGTGCCAGCAGTTCTGGGGACAGGGGGCCGGGGGAGACCCAGTACTTC
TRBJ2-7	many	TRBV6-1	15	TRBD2	CASRLGLAVVYEQYF	TGTGCCAGCAGGCTAGGACTAGCGGTTGTCTACGAGCAGTACTTC
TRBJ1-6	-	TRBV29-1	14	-	CSVGEGGTSSPLHF	TGCAGCGTTGGGGAAGGAGGGACGAGTTCACCCCTCCACTTT